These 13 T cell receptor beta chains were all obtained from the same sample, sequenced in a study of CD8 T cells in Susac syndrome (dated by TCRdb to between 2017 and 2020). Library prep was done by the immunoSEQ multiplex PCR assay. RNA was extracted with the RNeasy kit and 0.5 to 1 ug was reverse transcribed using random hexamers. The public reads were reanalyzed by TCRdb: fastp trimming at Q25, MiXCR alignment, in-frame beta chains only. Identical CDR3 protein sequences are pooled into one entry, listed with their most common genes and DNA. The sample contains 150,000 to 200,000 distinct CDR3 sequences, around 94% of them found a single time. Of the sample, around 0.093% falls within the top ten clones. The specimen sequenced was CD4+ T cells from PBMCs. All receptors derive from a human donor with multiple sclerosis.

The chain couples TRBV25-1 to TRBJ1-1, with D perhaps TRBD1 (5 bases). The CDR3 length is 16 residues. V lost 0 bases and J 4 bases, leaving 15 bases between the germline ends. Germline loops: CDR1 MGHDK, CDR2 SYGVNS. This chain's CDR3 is CASSEYGEDKGTEAFF. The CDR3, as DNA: TGTGCCAGCAGTGAATATGGGGAGGACAAGGGCACTGAAGCTTTCTTT.

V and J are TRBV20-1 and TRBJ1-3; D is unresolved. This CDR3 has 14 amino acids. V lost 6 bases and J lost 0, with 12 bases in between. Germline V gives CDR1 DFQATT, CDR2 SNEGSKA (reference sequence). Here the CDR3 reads CSAARFISGNTIYF. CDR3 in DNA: TGCAGTGCGGCAAGGTTCATCTCTGGAAACACCATATATTTT.

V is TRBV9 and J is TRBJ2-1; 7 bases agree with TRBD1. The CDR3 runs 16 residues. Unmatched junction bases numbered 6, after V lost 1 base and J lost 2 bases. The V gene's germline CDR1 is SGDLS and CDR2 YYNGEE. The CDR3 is CASSVTPQGAYNEQFF. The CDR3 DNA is TGTGCCAGCAGCGTAACCCCGCAGGGGGCCTACAATGAGCAGTTCTTC.

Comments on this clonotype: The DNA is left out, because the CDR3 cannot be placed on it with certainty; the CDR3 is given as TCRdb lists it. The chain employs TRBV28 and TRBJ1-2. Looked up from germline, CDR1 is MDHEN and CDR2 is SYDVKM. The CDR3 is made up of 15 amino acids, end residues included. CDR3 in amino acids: CASSSSEAGSYGYTF.

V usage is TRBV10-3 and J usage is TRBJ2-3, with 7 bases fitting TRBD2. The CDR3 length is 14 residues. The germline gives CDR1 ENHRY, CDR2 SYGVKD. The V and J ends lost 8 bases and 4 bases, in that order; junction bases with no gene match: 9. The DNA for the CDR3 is TGTGCCATCTCGAGGGAGGGCCGGGCAGATACGCAGTATTTT. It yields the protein CAISREGRADTQYF.

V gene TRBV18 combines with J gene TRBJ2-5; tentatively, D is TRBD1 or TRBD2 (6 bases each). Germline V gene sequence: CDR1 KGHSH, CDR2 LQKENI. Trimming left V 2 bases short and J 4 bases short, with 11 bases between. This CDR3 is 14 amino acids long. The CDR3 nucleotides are TGTGCCAGCTCACCAAGGGGGGATTCAGAGACCCAGTACTTC. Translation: CASSPRGDSETQYF.

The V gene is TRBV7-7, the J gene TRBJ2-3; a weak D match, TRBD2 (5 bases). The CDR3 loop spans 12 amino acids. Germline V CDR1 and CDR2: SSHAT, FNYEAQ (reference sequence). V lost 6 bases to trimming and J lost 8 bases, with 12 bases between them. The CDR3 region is CASSPPRGTQYF. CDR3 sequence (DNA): TGTGCCAGCAGTCCTCCCCGGGGTACGCAGTATTTT.

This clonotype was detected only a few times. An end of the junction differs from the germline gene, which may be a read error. The CDR3 sequence: CASSLEAGELFF. The CDR3 nucleotides read TGTGCCAGCAGTCTAGAGGCCGGGGAGCTGTTTTTT. This chain connects TRBV5-1 to TRBJ2-2; D uncertain. Per germline, CDR1 SGHRS and CDR2 YFSETQ. This CDR3 is 12 amino acids long.

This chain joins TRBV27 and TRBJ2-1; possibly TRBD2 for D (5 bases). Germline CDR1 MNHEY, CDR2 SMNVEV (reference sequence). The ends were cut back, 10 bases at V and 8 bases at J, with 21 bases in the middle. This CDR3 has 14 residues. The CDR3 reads CATPTITKPDEQFF. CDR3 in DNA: TGTGCCACCCCGACTATCACCAAACCCGATGAGCAGTTCTTC.

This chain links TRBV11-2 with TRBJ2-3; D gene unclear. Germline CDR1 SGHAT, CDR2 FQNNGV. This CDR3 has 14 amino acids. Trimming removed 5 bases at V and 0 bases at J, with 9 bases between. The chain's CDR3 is CASSGLSSTDTQYF. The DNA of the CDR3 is TGTGCCAGCAGCGGCCTTAGTAGCACAGATACGCAGTATTTT.

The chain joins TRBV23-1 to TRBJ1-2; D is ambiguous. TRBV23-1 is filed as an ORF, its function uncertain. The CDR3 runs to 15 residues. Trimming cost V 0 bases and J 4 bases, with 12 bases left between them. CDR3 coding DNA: TGCGCCAGCAGTCAATCATGCGTTGGAGTCTATGGCTACACCTTC. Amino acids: CASSQSCVGVYGYTF.

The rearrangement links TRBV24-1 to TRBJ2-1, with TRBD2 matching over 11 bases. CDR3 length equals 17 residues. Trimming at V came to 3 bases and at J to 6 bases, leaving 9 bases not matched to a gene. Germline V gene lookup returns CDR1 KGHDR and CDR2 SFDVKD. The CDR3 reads CATSDNAGTSGINEQFF. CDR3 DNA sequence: TGTGCCACCAGTGATAACGCCGGGACTAGCGGCATCAATGAGCAGTTCTTC.

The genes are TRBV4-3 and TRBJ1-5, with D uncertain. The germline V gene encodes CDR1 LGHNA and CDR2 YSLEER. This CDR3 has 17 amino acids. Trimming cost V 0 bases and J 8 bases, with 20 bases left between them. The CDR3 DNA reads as TGCGCCAGCAGCCAAGATCACAGAGAAGGGCTTGGAGAGCCCCAGCATTTT. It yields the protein CASSQDHREGLGEPQHF.